This T cell receptor beta chain stems from a study of T cells in Graves' hyperthyroidism and ophthalmopathy. Study-level results: Using 13 V-J features, a model discriminated ophthalmopathy from stable hyperthyroidism.

TCR beta CDR3 regions were amplified from RNA. The HTBI primer set served for first-round RT-PCR of the TCR CDR3. TCRdb re-called the multiplex PCR reads through MiXCR, storing one row per CDR3 protein. The table includes 650,000 to 850,000 distinct CDR3 sequences, roughly a sixth detected once. Note on this clonotype: No antigen is known for it.

Diagnoses were established using clinical symptoms, serum thyroxine and TRAb, thyroid ultrasound and orbital computed tomography. Extraction of PBMCs used 8 to 10 ml of fresh peripheral blood. This CDR3 comprises 13 residues. V was trimmed by 2 bases and J by 7 bases, leaving 10 bases between them. Per germline, CDR1 KGHDR and CDR2 SFDVKD. The sequencing sample was made of blood. The TCR sequence derives from a woman aged 50 to 60 with Graves' hyperthyroidism that later progressed to Graves' ophthalmopathy. This chain joins TRBV24-1 and TRBJ1-2; TRBD1 is a possible D gene (5 bases). The CDR3 DNA reads as TGTGCCACCAGTGATTGGTCAGGGACTGGCTACACCTTC. Its translation: CATSDWSGTGYTF.